This is a list of T cell receptor beta chains from one sample in a study of T cells in localized non-small cell lung cancer. Clones were read by immunoSEQ multiplex PCR, and TCRdb kept only the in-frame ones, dropping some. The sample holds about 54,000 clones, around four fifths seen once. Source: peripheral blood, taken before any cancer treatment. The receptors come from a female donor over 55 with stage II squamous cell lung carcinoma. The CDR3 runs from the conserved cysteine through the conserved F or W. A D gene is named only where the DNA matches it firmly. The listing skips clone size in some rows; elsewhere it reads once, few, many or a size class.

abundance: few; v_gene: TRBV19; d_gene: TRBD1; j_gene: TRBJ1-1; CDR3nt: TGTGCCAGTAGGACGGTAGGGGGCCAGGGTAAAGCTTTCTTT; CDR3aa: CASRTVGGQGKAFF
abundance: few; v_gene: TRBV11-1; d_gene: TRBD1; j_gene: TRBJ2-4; CDR3nt: TGTGCCAGCAGCCCCCGGACAGGGAACATTCAGTACTTC; CDR3aa: CASSPRTGNIQYF
abundance: -; v_gene: TRBV6-1; d_gene: -; j_gene: TRBJ1-5; CDR3nt: TGTGCCACGGAAGGGAGGGCGTATCAGCCCCAGCATTTT; CDR3aa: CATEGRAYQPQHF
abundance: -; v_gene: TRBV11-2; d_gene: -; j_gene: TRBJ2-7; CDR3nt: TGTGCCAGCAGCTTAGATGGGCTCCCCAGCTACGAGCAGTACTTC; CDR3aa: CASSLDGLPSYEQYF
abundance: -; v_gene: TRBV7-8; d_gene: TRBD2; j_gene: TRBJ2-1; CDR3nt: TGTGCCAGCAGCTTAGCTAGCGGGCATTACAATGAGCAGTTCTTC; CDR3aa: CASSLASGHYNEQFF
abundance: -; v_gene: TRBV2; d_gene: -; j_gene: TRBJ1-5; CDR3nt: TGTGCCAGCAGTGCCCATGAGGGGGGTGGCAATCAGCCCCAGCATTTT; CDR3aa: CASSAHEGGGNQPQHF
abundance: -; v_gene: TRBV6-1; d_gene: TRBD1; j_gene: TRBJ1-2; CDR3nt: TGTGCCAGCAGTGTGGGCGACAGGGTTTATGGCTACACCTTC; CDR3aa: CASSVGDRVYGYTF
abundance: -; v_gene: TRBV7-2; d_gene: TRBD1; j_gene: TRBJ1-2; CDR3nt: TGTGCCAGCAGCTCCGGGACAGGGTTTTGGACGAAGAGGGGCTACACCTTC; CDR3aa: CASSSGTGFWTKRGYTF
abundance: -; v_gene: TRBV7-3; d_gene: -; j_gene: TRBJ2-7; CDR3nt: TGTGCCAGCAGCCCAGCAACGGGGGCCTCCTACGAGCAGTACTTC; CDR3aa: CASSPATGASYEQYF
abundance: -; v_gene: TRBV18; d_gene: -; j_gene: TRBJ1-5; CDR3nt: TGTGCCAGCTCACCAAAGGGAGTAGAGGGCAATCAGCCCCAGCATTTT; CDR3aa: CASSPKGVEGNQPQHF
abundance: once; v_gene: TRBV5-1; d_gene: -; j_gene: TRBJ2-2; CDR3nt: TGCGCCAGCATCGATCGACAGACCGCGAACACCGGGGAGCTGTTTTTT; CDR3aa: CASIDRQTANTGELFF
abundance: -; v_gene: TRBV6-1; d_gene: TRBD1; j_gene: TRBJ2-6; CDR3nt: TGTGCCAGCAGTGGAGGGACAGGGGGCGCTGGGGCCAACGTCCTGACTTTC; CDR3aa: CASSGGTGGAGANVLTF
abundance: -; v_gene: TRBV6-5; d_gene: -; j_gene: TRBJ2-5; CDR3nt: TGTGCCAGCAGTTTGGGGGAGACCCAGTACTTC; CDR3aa: CASSLGETQYF
abundance: -; v_gene: TRBV2; d_gene: -; j_gene: TRBJ2-2; CDR3nt: TGTGCCAGCAGATTAATTTGGGAGCTGTTTTTT; CDR3aa: CASRLIWELFF
abundance: -; v_gene: TRBV28; d_gene: TRBD1; j_gene: TRBJ1-2; CDR3nt: TGTGCCAGCAGTTTAGGGCAGGGGGCGAGTGGCTACACCTTC; CDR3aa: CASSLGQGASGYTF
abundance: -; v_gene: TRBV9; d_gene: -; j_gene: TRBJ2-1; CDR3nt: TGTGCCAGCAGCGTAGGCAGTTACAATGAGCAGTTCTTC; CDR3aa: CASSVGSYNEQFF
abundance: -; v_gene: TRBV9; d_gene: TRBD2; j_gene: TRBJ2-5; CDR3nt: TGTGCCAGCAGCGTAACGACTAGCGTGGAGACCCAGTACTTC; CDR3aa: CASSVTTSVETQYF
abundance: -; v_gene: TRBV6-5; d_gene: TRBD1; j_gene: TRBJ2-7; CDR3nt: TGTGCCAGCAGACGGGGGACAGGGCTATCCTACGAGCAGTACTTC; CDR3aa: CASRRGTGLSYEQYF
abundance: -; v_gene: TRBV5-6; d_gene: -; j_gene: TRBJ1-1; CDR3nt: TGTGCCAGCAGCTTGCCCGGGTCGAACACTGAAGCTTTCTTT; CDR3aa: CASSLPGSNTEAFF
abundance: -; v_gene: TRBV9; d_gene: -; j_gene: TRBJ1-2; CDR3nt: TGTGCCAGCAGCGCCTTCCAGGGGAACTATGGCTACACCTTC; CDR3aa: CASSAFQGNYGYTF
abundance: -; v_gene: TRBV7-6; d_gene: -; j_gene: TRBJ2-5; CDR3nt: TGTGCCAGCAGCTTAGTGGGGGCAGCTTTGGAAGAGACCCAGTACTTC; CDR3aa: CASSLVGAALEETQYF
abundance: -; v_gene: TRBV7-2; d_gene: TRBD1; j_gene: TRBJ1-2; CDR3nt: TGTGCCAGCAGCCCGCAGACAGGGGGCGGGTATGGCTACACCTTC; CDR3aa: CASSPQTGGGYGYTF
abundance: -; v_gene: TRBV5-1; d_gene: -; j_gene: TRBJ1-1; CDR3nt: TGCGCCAGCAGCTTGCTCACGAACACTGAAGCTTTCTTT; CDR3aa: CASSLLTNTEAFF
abundance: once; v_gene: TRBV9; d_gene: -; j_gene: TRBJ1-3; CDR3nt: TGTGCCAGCAGCCCGTCCCTGGTAAACACCATATATTTT; CDR3aa: CASSPSLVNTIYF
abundance: -; v_gene: TRBV19; d_gene: TRBD1; j_gene: TRBJ1-1; CDR3nt: TGTGCCAGTAGTATACAGGGGGCGGACACTGAAGCTTTCTTT; CDR3aa: CASSIQGADTEAFF
abundance: -; v_gene: TRBV27; d_gene: TRBD1; j_gene: TRBJ1-1; CDR3nt: TGTGCCAGCAGTTTAGATATGAGGGGGCGAGGGAACACTGAAGCTTTCTTT; CDR3aa: CASSLDMRGRGNTEAFF
abundance: -; v_gene: TRBV7-2; d_gene: -; j_gene: TRBJ2-2; CDR3nt: TGTGCCAGCAGCGCCAAAAGACTGTCGAACACCGGGGAGCTGTTTTTT; CDR3aa: CASSAKRLSNTGELFF
abundance: -; v_gene: TRBV5-8; d_gene: -; j_gene: TRBJ1-2; CDR3nt: TGTGCCAGCAGCTTGGCTTACGGGGCCGTCTATGGCTACACCTTC; CDR3aa: CASSLAYGAVYGYTF
abundance: once; v_gene: TRBV6-4; d_gene: TRBD2; j_gene: TRBJ2-1; CDR3nt: TGTGCCAGCAGTGCGCTAGCGGGGGCCGGGGGTGAGCAGTTCTTC; CDR3aa: CASSALAGAGGEQFF
abundance: -; v_gene: TRBV5-1; d_gene: TRBD1; j_gene: TRBJ1-2; CDR3nt: TGCGCCAGCAGCTCCGGACAGGGGGGTAGCTATGGCTACACCTTC; CDR3aa: CASSSGQGGSYGYTF
abundance: -; v_gene: TRBV4-2; d_gene: TRBD1; j_gene: TRBJ1-1; CDR3nt: TGTGCCAGCAGGCAGCAAGCCGGGACAGGTCGGACTGAAGCTTTCTTT; CDR3aa: CASRQQAGTGRTEAFF